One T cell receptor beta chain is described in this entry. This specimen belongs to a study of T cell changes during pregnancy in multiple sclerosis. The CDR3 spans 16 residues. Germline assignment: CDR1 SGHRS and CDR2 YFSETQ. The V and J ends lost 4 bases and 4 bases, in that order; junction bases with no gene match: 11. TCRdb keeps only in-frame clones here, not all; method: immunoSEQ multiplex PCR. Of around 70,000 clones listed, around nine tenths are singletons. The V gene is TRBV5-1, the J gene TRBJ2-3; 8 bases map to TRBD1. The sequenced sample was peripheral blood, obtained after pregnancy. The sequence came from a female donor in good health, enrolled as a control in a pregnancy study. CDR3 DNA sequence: TGCGCCAGCAGCGGTGCGCTTACAGGGGGATCAGATACGCAGTATTTT. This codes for CASSGALTGGSDTQYF.